A single T cell receptor (beta chain) is shown here with its context. The sample comes from a study of control samples from healthy donors and cancer patients. The CDR3 has 12 residues. Trimming removed 7 bases at V and 2 bases at J, with 8 bases between. CDR1 is MNHEY and CDR2 is SVGAGI in the germline V gene. Assay used: immunoSEQ multiplex PCR; TCRdb lists only in-frame clones, some missing. The data include about 210,000 clones; the top ten clones carry roughly 2.2%. Sequencing was performed on blood. The chain is built from TRBV6-5 and TRBJ1-2; TRBD1 might be the D (6 bases). This clonotype was obtained from a woman younger than 45 in good health. The CDR3 nucleotides are TGTGCCAGCACAACAGGGAACTATGGCTACACCTTC. Translating gives CASTTGNYGYTF.